This TCR beta chain was obtained from a study of blood T cell repertoires in COVID-19. Sequencing was performed with immunoSEQ multiplex PCR; in TCRdb, only in-frame clones are kept and a portion is missing. Of just over 350,000 clones listed, roughly 87% are singletons. Germline CDR1 is MNHEY and CDR2 is SMNVEV (reference sequence). J was trimmed by 5 bases and V by 3 bases; bases with no gene match: 5. The CDR3 extends over 14 amino acids. The clonotype was recovered from a woman in her 30s who had recovered from COVID-19. Sequenced input: PBMCs or T cells enriched from blood (not recorded which). J is TRBJ2-3 and V is TRBV27; 7 nucleotides match TRBD1. CDR3 sequence (DNA): TGTGCCAGCAGTTTTCGACAGGGATTAGATACGCAGTATTTT. Its protein product is CASSFRQGLDTQYF.